The entry below describes one T cell receptor beta chain. This CDR3 contains 12 residues. Germline lookup yields CDR1 MNHEY and CDR2 SMNVEV (reference sequence). The V gene lost 6 bases and the J gene lost 6 bases, with 11 bases spanning the gap. In the source study's methods: Reference gene primer amplification yielded estimated nucleated cell counts. Repertoires were generated with immunoSEQ multiplex PCR, while TCRdb's copy carries only in-frame clones and drops some. The D gene and trimming were derived from the DNA, and the V and J assignments and clone size from that table. Of approximately 300,000 clones listed, around 89% are singletons. The sample comes from a study of blood T cell repertoires in COVID-19. Study in general: The study drew acute and convalescent COVID-19 samples from the United States, Italy and Spain.

A Seattle source enrolled patients during active infection and followed them longitudinally. The TCR sequence derives from a woman aged 40 to 55 with COVID-19, enrolled during active disease. The rearrangement uses TRBV27 and TRBJ1-1, with D hard to call. Sequencing was performed on peripheral blood. In nucleotides, the CDR3 is TGTGCCAGCAGCCCTCTCCTACCTGAAGCTTTCTTT. This translates into CASSPLLPEAFF.